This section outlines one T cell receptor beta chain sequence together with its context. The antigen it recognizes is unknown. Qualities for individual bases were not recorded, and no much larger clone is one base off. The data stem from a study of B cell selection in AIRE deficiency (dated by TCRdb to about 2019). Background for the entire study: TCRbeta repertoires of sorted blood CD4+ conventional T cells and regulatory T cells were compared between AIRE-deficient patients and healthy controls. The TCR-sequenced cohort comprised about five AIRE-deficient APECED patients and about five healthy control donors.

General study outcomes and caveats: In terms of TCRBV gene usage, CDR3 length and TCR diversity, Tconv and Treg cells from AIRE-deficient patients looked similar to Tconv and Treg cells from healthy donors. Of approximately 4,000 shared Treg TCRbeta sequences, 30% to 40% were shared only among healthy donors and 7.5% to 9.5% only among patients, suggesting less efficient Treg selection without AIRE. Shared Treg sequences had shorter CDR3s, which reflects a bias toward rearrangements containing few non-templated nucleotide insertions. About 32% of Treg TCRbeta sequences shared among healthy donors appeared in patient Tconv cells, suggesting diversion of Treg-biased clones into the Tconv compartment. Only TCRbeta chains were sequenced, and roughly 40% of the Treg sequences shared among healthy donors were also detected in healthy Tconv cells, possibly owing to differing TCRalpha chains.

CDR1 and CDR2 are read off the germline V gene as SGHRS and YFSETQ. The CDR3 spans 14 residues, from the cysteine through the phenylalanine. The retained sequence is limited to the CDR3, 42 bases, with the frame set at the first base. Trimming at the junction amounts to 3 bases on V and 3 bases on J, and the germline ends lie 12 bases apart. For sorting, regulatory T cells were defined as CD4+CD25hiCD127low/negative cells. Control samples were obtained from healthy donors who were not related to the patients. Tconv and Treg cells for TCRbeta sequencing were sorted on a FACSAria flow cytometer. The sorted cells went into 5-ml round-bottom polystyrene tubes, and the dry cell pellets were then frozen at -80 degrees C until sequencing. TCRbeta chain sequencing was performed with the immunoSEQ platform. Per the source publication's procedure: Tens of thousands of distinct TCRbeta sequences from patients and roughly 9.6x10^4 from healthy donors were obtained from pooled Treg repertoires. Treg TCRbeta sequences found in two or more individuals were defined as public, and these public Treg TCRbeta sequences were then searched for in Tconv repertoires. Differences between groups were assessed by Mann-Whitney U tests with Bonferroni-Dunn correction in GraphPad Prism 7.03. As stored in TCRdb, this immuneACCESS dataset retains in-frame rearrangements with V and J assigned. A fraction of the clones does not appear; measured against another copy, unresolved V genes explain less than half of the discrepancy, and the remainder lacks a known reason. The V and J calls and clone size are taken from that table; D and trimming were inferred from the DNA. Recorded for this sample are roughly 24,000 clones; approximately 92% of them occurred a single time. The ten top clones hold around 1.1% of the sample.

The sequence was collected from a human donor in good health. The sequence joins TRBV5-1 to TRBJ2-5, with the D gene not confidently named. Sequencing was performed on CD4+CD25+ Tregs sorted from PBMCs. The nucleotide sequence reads TGCGCCAGCAGCTCTTCGTCGAGCAAAGAGACCCAGTACTTC. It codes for CASSSSSSKETQYF.